The entry below gives a single TCR beta chain sequence along with its context. The antigen is unknown. V lost 4 bases, J lost 5 bases, and 6 bases stayed unmatched. The CDR3 has 14 amino acids. The germline V gene encodes CDR1 SGHRS and CDR2 YFSETQ. Repertoires were generated with immunoSEQ multiplex PCR, while TCRdb's copy carries only in-frame clones and drops some. The table includes about 41,000 clones, over 75% detected once. The sample is drawn from a study of brain T cells in children with intractable seizures. General study findings and limits: Absence of clones before surgery may stem from lower sequencing depth.

The sequenced cases were selected for having the highest brain T cell transcript signatures. Patients received at least one anti-epileptic drug before surgery. The sequence derives from a girl aged 2 to 9 with tuberous sclerosis and intractable seizures. The V gene is TRBV5-1, the J gene TRBJ1-1; 9 bases are a match to TRBD1. Sequences were derived from peripheral blood, sampled at surgery. For the CDR3, the DNA is TGCGCCAGCAGCAAACAGGGGGCGCGAACTGAAGCTTTCTTT. This translates into CASSKQGARTEAFF.